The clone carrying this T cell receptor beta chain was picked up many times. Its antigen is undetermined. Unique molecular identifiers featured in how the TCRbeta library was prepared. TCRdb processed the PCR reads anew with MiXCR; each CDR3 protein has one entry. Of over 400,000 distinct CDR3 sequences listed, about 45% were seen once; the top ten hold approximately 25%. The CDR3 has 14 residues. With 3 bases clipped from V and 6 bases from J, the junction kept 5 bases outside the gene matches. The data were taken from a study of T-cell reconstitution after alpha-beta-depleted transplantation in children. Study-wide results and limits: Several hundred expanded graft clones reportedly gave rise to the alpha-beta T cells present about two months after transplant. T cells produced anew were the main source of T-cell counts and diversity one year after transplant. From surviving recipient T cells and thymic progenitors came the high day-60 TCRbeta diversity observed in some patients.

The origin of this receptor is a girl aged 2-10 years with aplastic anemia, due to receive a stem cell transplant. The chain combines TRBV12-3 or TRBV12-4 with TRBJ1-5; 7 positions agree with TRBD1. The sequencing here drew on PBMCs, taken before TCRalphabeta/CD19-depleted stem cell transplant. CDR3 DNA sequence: TGTGCCAGCAGTTTTGGGCAGGGGGGTCAGCCCCAGCATTTT. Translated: CASSFGQGGQPQHF.